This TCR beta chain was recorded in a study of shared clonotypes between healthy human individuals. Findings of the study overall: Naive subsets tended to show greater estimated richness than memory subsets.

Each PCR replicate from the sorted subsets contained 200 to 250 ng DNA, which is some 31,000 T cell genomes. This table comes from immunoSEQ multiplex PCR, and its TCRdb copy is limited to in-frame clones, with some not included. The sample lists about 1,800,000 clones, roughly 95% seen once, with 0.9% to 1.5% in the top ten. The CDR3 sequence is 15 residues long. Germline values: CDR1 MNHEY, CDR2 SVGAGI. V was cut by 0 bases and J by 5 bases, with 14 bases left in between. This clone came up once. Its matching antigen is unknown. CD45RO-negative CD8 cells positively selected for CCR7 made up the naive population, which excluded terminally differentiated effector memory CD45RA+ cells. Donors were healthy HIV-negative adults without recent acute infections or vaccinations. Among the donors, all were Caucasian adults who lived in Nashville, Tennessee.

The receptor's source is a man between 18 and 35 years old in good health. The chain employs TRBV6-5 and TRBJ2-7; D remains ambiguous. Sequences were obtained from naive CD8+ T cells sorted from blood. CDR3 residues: CASSYSIGEFNEQYF. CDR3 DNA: TGTGCCAGCAGTTACTCCATAGGCGAGTTCAACGAGCAGTACTTC.